Listed here is a single T cell receptor (beta chain). This specimen comes from a study of blood T cell repertoires in COVID-19. Clones were read by immunoSEQ multiplex PCR, and TCRdb kept only the in-frame ones, dropping some. Of some 200,000 clones listed, roughly 88% are singletons. From germline, CDR1 is SGDLS and CDR2 YYNGEE. Unmatched junction bases numbered 6, after V lost 0 bases and J lost 5 bases. The CDR3 consists of 15 residues. This TCR derives from a man between 50 and 59 years old with COVID-19, enrolled during active disease. This rearrangement joins TRBV9 to TRBJ2-7; TRBD2 matches at 9 bases. The sequenced sample was peripheral blood. Here the CDR3 DNA reads TGTGCCAGCAGCGTAGAAGTTAGCGGGAGCGACGAGCAGTACTTC. Translated: CASSVEVSGSDEQYF.